The rows below give T cell receptor beta chains drawn from one sample of a study of cytomegalovirus exposure and HLA in healthy donors. Some clones are missing from TCRdb's copy, which holds only in-frame ones; the method was immunoSEQ multiplex PCR. This table has 150,000 or so clones, 84% appearing once. The specimen sequenced was PBMCs. The receptor source for this set is a man aged 25 to 40 in good health and CMV-seropositive. CDR3s include the opening cysteine and the closing phenylalanine or tryptophan. D genes are given only for firm matches. A row's size may be missing; if present it is once, few, many or a size class.

j_call,v_call,d_call,cdr3_length,clone_size,cdr3_nt,cdr3_aa
TRBJ2-7,TRBV7-9,TRBD2,13,.,TGTGCCACATGGGAGGGTGCGGTCTACGAGCAGTACTTC,CATWEGAVYEQYF
TRBJ2-7,TRBV6-6,.,15,once,TGTGCCAGCAGTTACTTAATAGGAGCCTCCTACGAGCAGTACTTC,CASSYLIGASYEQYF
TRBJ2-7,TRBV28,TRBD1,13,.,TGTGCCAGCAGTAGGACAGGGAACTACGAGCAGTACTTC,CASSRTGNYEQYF
TRBJ1-5,TRBV19,TRBD1,14,.,TGTGCCAGTAGTCCCACAGGGGGCTATCAGCCCCAGCATTTT,CASSPTGGYQPQHF
TRBJ2-1,TRBV9,TRBD2,15,.,TGTGCCAGCAGCGTAGGACTAGCGGGGTTAAATGAGCAGTTCTTC,CASSVGLAGLNEQFF
TRBJ2-7,TRBV2,.,16,.,TGTGCCAGCAGTGGAACCAGCGGCAAGGGCGAACACGAGCAGTACTTC,CASSGTSGKGEHEQYF
TRBJ2-3,TRBV7-6,TRBD2,13,.,TGTGCCAGCAGCTCTGGACGGCGGGAGGTGCAGTATTTT,CASSSGRREVQYF
TRBJ2-7,TRBV27,TRBD2,15,.,TGTGCCAGCAGTTTACGGCGGGAGGGCCCCTACGAGCAGTACTTC,CASSLRREGPYEQYF
TRBJ2-3,TRBV14,.,16,.,TGTGCCAGCAGCCAAGTCTCGACGGAGCTCACAGATACGCAGTATTTT,CASSQVSTELTDTQYF
TRBJ2-7,TRBV10-1,.,14,.,TGCGCCAGAAAAACAGGAGTAACCCCCTACGAGCAGTACTTC,CARKTGVTPYEQYF
TRBJ1-5,TRBV7-2,TRBD1,15,.,TGTGCCAGCAGCCCCCAGACAGGGGGCAATCAGCCCCAGCATTTT,CASSPQTGGNQPQHF
TRBJ2-2,TRBV25-1,.,18,few,TGTGCCAGCAGTGAACGTGTGGGCAGGGGTTCGAACACCGGGGAGCTGTTTTTT,CASSERVGRGSNTGELFF
TRBJ1-4,TRBV2,.,12,.,TGTGCCAGCAACACAGGGAATGAAAAACTGTTTTTT,CASNTGNEKLFF
TRBJ2-5,TRBV2,TRBD1,14,once,TGTGCCAGCAGTGAGGACAGGGGGGGAGAGACCCAGTACTTC,CASSEDRGGETQYF
TRBJ2-3,TRBV10-3,TRBD2,18,once,TGTGCCATCAGTGAAAGGGCAGGACTAGCGGATAGCACAGATACGCAGTATTTT,CAISERAGLADSTDTQYF
TRBJ1-1,TRBV30,.,13,.,TGTGCCTGGAGACGGGGGATGAACACTGAAGCTTTCTTT,CAWRRGMNTEAFF
TRBJ2-7,TRBV19,TRBD2,16,.,TGTGCCAGTAGTATGGGCGGGAGCTTTAGCTCCTACGAGCAGTACTTC,CASSMGGSFSSYEQYF
TRBJ2-5,TRBV19,TRBD2,15,.,TGTGCCAGTAGTATGTCTAGCGGGAGACGAGAGACCCAGTACTTC,CASSMSSGRRETQYF
TRBJ1-1,TRBV25-1,.,14,.,TGTGCCAGCAGTGAACCGGGGGACGACACTGAAGCTTTCTTT,CASSEPGDDTEAFF
TRBJ2-1,TRBV5-1,.,15,.,TGCGCCAGCAGCTTGTCGGCGGCATCCTACAATGAGCAGTTCTTC,CASSLSAASYNEQFF
TRBJ2-3,TRBV5-4,.,15,.,TGTGCCAGCAGCTTGCCGGTAGGGGGCACAGATACGCAGTATTTT,CASSLPVGGTDTQYF
TRBJ1-1,TRBV11-3,.,13,.,TGTGCCAGCAGCTTAGAAGTCAGCACTGAAGCTTTCTTT,CASSLEVSTEAFF
TRBJ1-1,TRBV6-5,.,14,once,TGTGCCAGCAGTTCCTCCCCGAGGAACACTGAAGCTTTCTTT,CASSSSPRNTEAFF
TRBJ1-5,TRBV4-3,TRBD1,14,.,TGCGCCAGCAGCCAACGGACAGGGAATCAGCCCCAGCATTTT,CASSQRTGNQPQHF
TRBJ2-7,TRBV4-1,TRBD1,14,.,TGCGCCAGCAGCTCAGGGACAGGAACCTACGAGCAGTACTTC,CASSSGTGTYEQYF
TRBJ2-2,TRBV5-1,.,17,few,TGCGCCAGCAGCTTGGGGCGCAGGGCGCTTAACACCGGGGAGCTGTTTTTT,CASSLGRRALNTGELFF
TRBJ2-3,TRBV30,.,14,.,TGTGCCTGGAGTTGGGTAGGGGGCACAGATACGCAGTATTTT,CAWSWVGGTDTQYF
TRBJ1-5,TRBV6-5,.,15,.,TGTGCCAGCAGCCCCAGGGGCGGTAGCAATCAGCCCCAGCATTTT,CASSPRGGSNQPQHF